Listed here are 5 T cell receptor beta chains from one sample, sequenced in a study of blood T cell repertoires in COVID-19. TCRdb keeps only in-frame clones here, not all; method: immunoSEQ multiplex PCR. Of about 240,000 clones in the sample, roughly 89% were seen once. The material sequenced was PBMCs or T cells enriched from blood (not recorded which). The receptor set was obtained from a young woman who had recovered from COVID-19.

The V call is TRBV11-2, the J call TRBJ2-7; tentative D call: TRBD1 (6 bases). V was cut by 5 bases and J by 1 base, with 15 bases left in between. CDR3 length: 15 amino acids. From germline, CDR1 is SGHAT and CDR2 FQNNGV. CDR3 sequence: CASSLTQGISYEQYF. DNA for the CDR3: TGTGCCAGCAGCCTTACCCAGGGGATATCCTACGAGCAGTACTTC.

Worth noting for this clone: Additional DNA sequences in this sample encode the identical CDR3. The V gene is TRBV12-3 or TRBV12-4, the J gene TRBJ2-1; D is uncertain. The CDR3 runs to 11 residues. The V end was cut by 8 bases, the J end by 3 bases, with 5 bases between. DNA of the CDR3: TGTGCCAGCTCTTTCTACAATGAGCAGTTCTTC. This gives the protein CASSFYNEQFF.

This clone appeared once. This CDR3 is CARGGLQETQYF. Written as DNA, the CDR3 is TGTGCCAGGGGGGGACTGCAAGAGACCCAGTACTTC. This chain connects TRBV28 to TRBJ2-5; perhaps TRBD2 as D (6 bases). Germline CDR1 is MDHEN and CDR2 is SYDVKM. CDR3 length equals 12 residues. V was cut by 9 bases and J by 2 bases, with 10 bases left in between.

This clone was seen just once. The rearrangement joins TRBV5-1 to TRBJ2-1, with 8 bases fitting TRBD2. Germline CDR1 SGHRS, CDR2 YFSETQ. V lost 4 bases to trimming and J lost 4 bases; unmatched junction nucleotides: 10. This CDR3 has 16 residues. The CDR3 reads CASSPSRSGSYNEQFF. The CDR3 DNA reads TGCGCCAGCAGCCCCTCCAGGAGCGGGAGTTACAATGAGCAGTTCTTC.

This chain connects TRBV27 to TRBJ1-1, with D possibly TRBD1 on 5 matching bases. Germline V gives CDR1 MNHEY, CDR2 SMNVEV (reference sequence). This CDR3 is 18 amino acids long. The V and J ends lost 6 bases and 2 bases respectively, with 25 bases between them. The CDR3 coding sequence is TGTGCCAGCAGCCCCCTAAGGCGGCAAGGGGTACTAAACACTGAAGCTTTCTTT. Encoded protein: CASSPLRRQGVLNTEAFF.